Below, 31 T cell receptor beta chains from the same sample are listed, as sequenced in a study of preoperative IRX-2 immunotherapy in early breast cancer. This sample's treatment: preoperative locoregional IRX-2 cytokine immunotherapy. Measured with immunoSEQ multiplex PCR; TCRdb has only the in-frame clones, and not every one. This table has roughly 6,200 clones, around 74% appearing once. This material consisted of tumor tissue, taken before IRX-2 immunotherapy. These receptors were taken from a human donor with breast cancer.

CDR3 coding DNA: TGTGCCAGTAGTAGGTCTGGAAACACCATATATTTT. Its translation: CASSRSGNTIYF. The rearrangement links TRBV19 to TRBJ1-3; D unresolved. Trimming shortened V by 4 bases and J by 1 base, and 2 bases separated the two germline ends. Germline CDR1 is LNHDA and CDR2 is SQIVND (reference sequence). The CDR3 extends over 12 amino acids.

CDR3 in DNA: TGCGCCAGCAGCATGGGGACAGTCCAGGATGAAAAACTGTTTTTT. Translated: CASSMGTVQDEKLFF. The rearrangement links TRBV5-1 to TRBJ1-4; TRBD1 agrees at 7 bases. V trimming: 4 bases; J trimming: 6 bases; junction bases outside the gene matches: 9. The length of the CDR3 is 15 residues. Germline V gene data show CDR1 as SGHRS and CDR2 as YFSETQ.

The genes are TRBV7-1 and TRBJ2-5; D ambiguous. TRBV7-1 is labeled an ORF, and its function is uncertain. Trimming cost V 6 bases and J 5 bases, with 13 bases left between them. The CDR3 runs 13 residues. The CDR3 bases are TGTGCCAGCAGTTTTACACATGGGGAGACCCAGTACTTC. Its translation is CASSFTHGETQYF.

The chain recombines TRBV6-8 with TRBJ1-6; D remains ambiguous. The CDR3 extends over 13 amino acids. Trimming pared 5 bases from V and 9 bases from J, leaving 11 bases between. Germline V CDR1 and CDR2: MNHGY, SAAAGT. The CDR3 region has the DNA TGTGCCAGCAGTCCCGGACGGAGTTCACCCCTCCACTTT. It codes for CASSPGRSSPLHF.

V gene TRBV28 combines with J gene TRBJ1-2, with D possibly matching TRBD1 (5 bases). CDR3 size: 15 residues. Trimming removed 6 bases from V and 5 bases from J, with 19 bases in between. Germline values: CDR1 MDHEN, CDR2 SYDVKM. CDR3 residues: CASSQNPGRGYGYTF. Written as DNA, the CDR3 is TGTGCCAGCAGCCAAAATCCAGGGAGGGGTTATGGCTACACCTTC.

The chain links TRBV6-8 to TRBJ1-4; 7 positions agree with TRBD1. The CDR3 spans 14 residues. Germline trimming cut 7 bases from V and 5 bases from J; bases unmatched to any gene: 7. Germline assignment: CDR1 MNHGY and CDR2 SAAAGT. CDR3: CASNKTGSNEKLFF. The CDR3 region has the DNA TGTGCCAGCAACAAGACAGGGTCAAATGAAAAACTGTTTTTT.

This clone turned up a few times. The rearrangement links TRBV29-1 to TRBJ2-1; the D gene is possibly TRBD2 (5 bases). The V gene lost 5 bases and the J gene lost 7 bases, with 21 bases spanning the gap. Germline V gene sequence: CDR1 SQVTM, CDR2 ANQGSEA. This CDR3 has 15 amino acids. The CDR3 spells CSVRRWTPFGNEQFF. CDR3 nucleotide sequence: TGCAGCGTTCGTCGTTGGACTCCCTTCGGGAATGAGCAGTTCTTC.

The rearrangement links TRBV11-3 to TRBJ2-1; 7 bases line up with TRBD2. Germline V gene sequence: CDR1 SGHNT, CDR2 YENEEA. V lost 8 bases and J lost 6; bases outside the gene matches: 10. CDR3 length: 14 amino acids. CDR3 nucleotides: TGTGCCAGCGAAACAAGGGGAGGGTTCAATGAGCAGTTCTTC. Encoded protein: CASETRGGFNEQFF.

The chain uses TRBV6-7 and TRBJ2-7; 8 positions match TRBD1. TRBV6-7 is classed as an ORF, of uncertain function. This CDR3 comprises 15 residues. V gave up 2 bases and J gave up 2 bases; unmatched junction bases: 5. The CDR3 DNA follows: TGTGCCAGCAGTTACGCCCAGGGGGCCACCTACGAGCAGTACTTC. Amino acids: CASSYAQGATYEQYF.

The chain is built from TRBV15 and TRBJ1-6, with a possible D match to TRBD1 (5 bases). Trimming cost V 0 bases and J 9 bases, with 12 bases left between them. The CDR3 spans 15 residues. Germline V gives CDR1 LNHNV, CDR2 YYDKDF (reference sequence). The CDR3 protein is CATSREAGGSSPLHF. The CDR3 nucleotides are TGTGCCACCAGCAGAGAAGCGGGGGGTAGTTCACCCCTCCACTTT. The full variable domain, its missing parts supplied by reference TRBV15 and TRBJ1-6, is DAMVIQNPRYQVTQFGKPVTLSCSQTLNHNVMYWYQQKSSQAPKLLFHYYDKDFNNEADTPDNFQSRRPNTSFCFLDIRSPGLGDTAMYLCATSREAGGSSPLHFGNGTRLTVT.

The V and J genes are TRBV28 and TRBJ1-6; 8 nucleotides align to TRBD1. J was trimmed by 8 bases and V by 6 bases; bases with no gene match: 15. The CDR3 loop spans 17 amino acids. The V gene's germline CDR1 is MDHEN and CDR2 SYDVKM. DNA of the CDR3: TGTGCCAGCAGCTCTCTACAAACGACAGGGGCTTATTCACCCCTCCACTTT. Residues: CASSSLQTTGAYSPLHF.

The chain is built from TRBV14 and TRBJ1-2; D remains unclear. Trimming took off 0 bases at V and 2 bases at J, with 4 bases between the two ends. CDR1 is SGHDN, CDR2 FVKESK, per germline. The CDR3 runs to 13 residues. CDR3 DNA sequence: TGTGCCAGCAGCCAAGATCTAAACTATGGCTACACCTTC. As protein: CASSQDLNYGYTF.

J is TRBJ2-3 and V is TRBV6-8; 8 nucleotides line up with TRBD2. Germline V gene data show CDR1 as MNHGY and CDR2 as SAAAGT. After removal of 5 bases from V and 2 bases from J, the junction contained 12 bases not matched to a gene. The CDR3 has 17 residues. DNA of the CDR3: TGTGCCAGCAGTAACTGGGGATTAGCGGGGACCACAGATACGCAGTATTTT. It translates to CASSNWGLAGTTDTQYF.

This clone showed up just a few times. The chain employs TRBV6-8 and TRBJ2-3; D is tentatively TRBD1 or TRBD2 (5 bases each). Germline loops: CDR1 MNHGY, CDR2 SAAAGT. V lost 1 base to trimming and J lost 6 bases, with 14 bases between them. The CDR3 loop spans 15 amino acids. CDR3 amino acids: CASSYWGTLADTQYF. In nucleotides, the CDR3 is TGTGCCAGCAGTTACTGGGGGACGCTCGCGGATACGCAGTATTTT.

On this clone itself: Germline and junction disagree at one end, which may indicate a read error. The V call is TRBV11-3, the J call TRBJ1-1; a possible D gene is TRBD1 (5 bases). The CDR3 has 16 residues. Germline V CDR1 and CDR2: SGHNT, YENEEA. The CDR3 reads CASSLALLRGKPEAFF. The CDR3 DNA follows: TGTGCTAGCAGCTTGGCACTTTTAAGGGGCAAACCTGAAGCTTTCTTT.

This sequence joins TRBV28 and TRBJ1-5, with D maybe TRBD1 (6 bases). The CDR3 has 12 residues. V dropped 6 bases and J dropped 7 bases, with 10 bases sitting between them. Per germline, CDR1 MDHEN and CDR2 SYDVKM. The CDR3 protein is CASSKGGQPQHF. CDR3 nucleotides: TGTGCCAGCAGCAAGGGGGGGCAGCCCCAGCATTTT. Combining the CDR3 with reference TRBV28 and TRBJ1-5 gives the whole variable domain DVKVTQSSRYLVKRTGEKVFLECVQDMDHENMFWYRQDPGLGLRLIYFSYDVKMKEKGDIPEGYSVSREKKERFSLILESASTNQTSMYLCASSKGGQPQHFGDGTRLSIL.

A note on this clone: The same CDR3 also results from other DNA sequences found in this sample. The V call is TRBV5-1, the J call TRBJ2-5, with D tentatively TRBD2 (5 bases). CDR1 is SGHRS, CDR2 YFSETQ, per germline. The germline V and J ends were trimmed by 4 bases and 2 bases, with 12 bases remaining between them. CDR3 length: 14 amino acids. The CDR3 DNA is TGCGCCAGCAGCCTTGGACTGCGACAAGAGACCCAGTACTTC. Translated: CASSLGLRQETQYF.

The chain combines TRBV6-8 with TRBJ2-7; 9 bases line up with TRBD2. Losses at the gene ends were 6 bases for V and 7 bases for J; bases not matched to a gene: 16. Germline V gene sequence: CDR1 MNHGY, CDR2 SAAAGT. The CDR3 is made up of 16 amino acids. CDR3 nucleotide sequence: TGTGCCAGCAGCCCTCCCGGTGGCGGGGGGGCCATGGAGCAGTACTTC. Encoded protein: CASSPPGGGGAMEQYF.

This clone was found a few times. The chain links TRBV7-7 to TRBJ1-5, with no clear D. Germline V gives CDR1 SSHAT, CDR2 FNYEAQ (reference sequence). This CDR3 is 15 amino acids long. Trimming left V 2 bases short and J 3 bases short, with 11 bases between. CDR3 residues: CASSLTNGDNQPQHF. CDR3 DNA: TGTGCCAGCAGCTTAACGAATGGGGACAATCAGCCCCAGCATTTT.

The chain uses TRBV5-1 and TRBJ1-1, with D perhaps matching TRBD1 (6 bases). The CDR3 consists of 16 residues. V lost 2 bases and J 4 bases, leaving 18 bases between the germline ends. Germline V lookup: CDR1 SGHRS, CDR2 YFSETQ. The CDR3 protein is CASSFWDDRTSTEAFF. CDR3 coding DNA: TGCGCCAGCAGCTTTTGGGATGACAGGACGAGCACTGAAGCTTTCTTT.

The V and J genes are TRBV7-5 and TRBJ1-3; TRBD1, as called in the table, went unchecked against the DNA. TRBV7-5 constitutes a pseudogene. The CDR3 is made up of 14 amino acids. DNA of the CDR3: TGTGCCAGCAGCTTAGCGCAGGGTGGAAACACCATATATTTT. Protein sequence: CASSLAQGGNTIYF.

This clone was found a few times. This chain joins TRBV18 and TRBJ1-2; no firm D call. The CDR3 has 15 amino acids. Germline assignment: CDR1 KGHSH and CDR2 LQKENI. V dropped 2 bases and J dropped 3 bases, with 13 bases sitting between them. The CDR3 is CASSPRLSLYYGYTF. Written as DNA, the CDR3 is TGTGCCAGCTCACCAAGGCTTTCCCTCTACTATGGCTACACCTTC. The variable domain in full, completed from reference TRBV18 and TRBJ1-2, reads NAGVMQNPRHLVRRRGQEARLRCSPMKGHSHVYWYRQLPEEGLKFMVYLQKENIIDESGMPKERFSAEFPKEGPSILRIQQVVRGDSAAYFCASSPRLSLYYGYTFGSGTRLTVV.

This clone occurred a few times. The genes are TRBV7-6 and TRBJ2-3; 9 bases line up with TRBD1. The V gene's germline CDR1 is SGHVS and CDR2 FNYEAQ. The CDR3 is 16 amino acids. Unmatched junction bases numbered 5, after V lost 4 bases and J lost 0 bases. The CDR3 here is CASSSGQGRSTDTQYF. The DNA for the CDR3 is TGTGCCAGCAGCTCGGGACAGGGACGTAGCACAGATACGCAGTATTTT.

The rearrangement links TRBV6-8 to TRBJ2-5; either TRBD1 or TRBD2 may supply D (6 bases each). CDR3 length: 12 residues. Trimming stripped 4 bases from V and 10 bases from J, with 13 bases between. CDR1 is MNHGY and CDR2 is SAAAGT in the germline V gene. The CDR3 here is CASSWVEGVQYF. The CDR3 region has the DNA TGTGCCAGCAGTTGGGTGGAGGGGGTCCAGTACTTC.

The chain couples TRBV12-5 to TRBJ2-3; a possible D gene is TRBD1 (6 bases). The germline gives CDR1 LGHNT, CDR2 FRNRAP. This CDR3 has 12 amino acids. CDR3 nucleotides: TGTGCCAGGGGAACCGGGCCAGATACGCAGTATTTT. Protein sequence: CARGTGPDTQYF.

This chain links TRBV6-8 with TRBJ1-6; the D is unclear. V lost 5 bases and J 7 bases, leaving 18 bases between the germline ends. The CDR3 spans 16 residues. Germline CDR1 is MNHGY and CDR2 is SAAAGT. CDR3 nucleotide sequence: TGTGCCAGCAGTAGACGGCCTGATTCTAGGAATTCACCCCTCCACTTT. This codes for CASSRRPDSRNSPLHF.

By share of the sample, this clone is hyperexpanded. The chain combines TRBV6-8 with TRBJ1-1; D is undetermined. V lost 4 bases and J lost 3, with 12 bases in between. CDR3 length: 14 amino acids. Germline CDR1 is MNHGY and CDR2 is SAAAGT. CDR3 residues: CASSLQSGYTEAFF. The CDR3, as DNA: TGTGCCAGCAGTTTACAGAGCGGCTACACTGAAGCTTTCTTT.

This clone appeared once. The chain combines TRBV11-3 with TRBJ1-5, with D possibly TRBD1 on 5 matching bases. Deletions cut 4 bases from V and 4 bases from J, with 14 bases between. Per the germline V gene, CDR1 is SGHNT and CDR2 is YENEEA. The CDR3 extends over 15 amino acids. The CDR3 loop is CASSWGDAPNQPQHF. The CDR3 DNA reads TGTGCCAGCAGCTGGGGGGATGCGCCAAATCAGCCCCAGCATTTT.

This sequence joins TRBV6-1 and TRBJ2-7; TRBD2 might be the D (5 bases). The CDR3 sequence is 15 residues long. V lost 0 bases and J lost 0, with 9 bases in between. CDR1 and CDR2 (germline): MNHNS, SASEGT. The CDR3 loop is CASSEAWRSSYEQYF. The DNA of the CDR3 is TGTGCCAGCAGTGAAGCGTGGAGGAGCTCCTACGAGCAGTACTTC.

This chain connects TRBV14 to TRBJ2-5, with 9 bases aligning to TRBD2. CDR1 SGHDN and CDR2 FVKESK come from the germline V gene. V shed 1 base and J 4 bases; nucleotides not matched to a gene: 7. This CDR3 is 16 amino acids long. The CDR3 sequence is CASSQGGGGAGETQYF. DNA for the CDR3: TGTGCCAGCAGCCAAGGCGGCGGGGGGGCCGGAGAGACCCAGTACTTC.

This clone was counted only a few times. The chain employs TRBV11-3 and TRBJ2-1, with 7 bases matching TRBD2. V lost 2 bases, J lost 6 bases, and 7 bases stayed unmatched. Germline V gene sequence: CDR1 SGHNT, CDR2 YENEEA. This CDR3 has 15 amino acids. The CDR3 sequence is CASSLWSGTINEQFF. The CDR3 bases are TGTGCCAGCAGCTTATGGAGCGGGACTATCAATGAGCAGTTCTTC.